The source of this T cell receptor beta chain is a study of blood T cell repertoires in COVID-19. Study background: PBMCs, B-cell-depleted T cells, or T cells provided the cDNA or gDNA that made up the material.

As handled by the study authors: Amplification of reference gene primers provided the estimated nucleated cell counts. Measured with immunoSEQ multiplex PCR; TCRdb has only the in-frame clones, and not every one. D and trimming come from the DNA, and the V and J calls and clone size come from that table. The sample contains 85,000 to 120,000 clones, around nine tenths of which appear only once. Germline loops: CDR1 SGHRS, CDR2 YFSETQ. The CDR3 is 16 amino acids. Trimming at V came to 0 bases and at J to 5 bases, leaving 6 bases not matched to a gene. Sequences were obtained from peripheral blood. This TCR derives from a man aged 50 to 60 with active or convalescent COVID-19. The chain has TRBV5-1 and TRBJ2-2, with 8 positions matching TRBD1. CDR3 in amino acids: CASSLDQGALTGELFF. The CDR3 DNA is TGCGCCAGCAGCTTGGATCAGGGGGCTTTGACCGGGGAGCTGTTTTTT.